These 28 T cell receptor beta chains came from one sample sequenced in a study of blood T cell repertoires in COVID-19. Sequencing was performed with immunoSEQ multiplex PCR; in TCRdb, only in-frame clones are kept and a portion is missing. The table lists approximately 300,000 clones, almost 90% of them singletons. Sequenced sample: PBMCs or T cells enriched from blood (not recorded which). The origin of the receptors is a woman between 18 and 30 years old with acute COVID-19.

The rearrangement uses TRBV11-3 and TRBJ1-2; the D is unclear. Germline V lookup: CDR1 SGHNT, CDR2 YENEEA. CDR3 size: 13 residues. With 0 bases removed from V and 7 bases from J, the gap between germline ends came to 9 bases. The CDR3, as DNA: TGTGCCAGCAGCTTAGATCAAAGGAGTGGCTACACCTTC. Protein: CASSLDQRSGYTF.

The J gene is TRBJ2-2, the V gene TRBV9; 16 nucleotides align to TRBD2. The CDR3 length is 18 residues. Per germline, CDR1 SGDLS and CDR2 YYNGEE. The V segment lost 2 bases and the J segment 6 bases; nucleotides outside the gene matches: 7. CDR3 loop: CASSVEGTSGGVPGELFF. CDR3 in DNA: TGTGCCAGCAGCGTGGAAGGGACTAGCGGGGGGGTGCCCGGGGAGCTGTTTTTT.

The gene calls are TRBV4-2 and TRBJ1-1, with TRBD1 as a possible D gene (6 bases). This CDR3 has 16 amino acids. Germline CDR1 reads LGHNA; CDR2 reads YNFKEQ. Trimming left V 0 bases short and J 1 base short, with 12 bases between. The CDR3 protein is CASSQDRTAKNTEAFF. The CDR3 nucleotides are TGTGCCAGCAGCCAAGATAGGACAGCTAAGAACACTGAAGCTTTCTTT.

The J gene is TRBJ2-3, the V gene TRBV3-1 (or the pseudogene TRBV3-2), with TRBD2 identical over 10 bases. CDR1 and CDR2 from the germline V gene are LGHDT and YNNKEL (reference sequence). After removal of 4 bases from V and 0 bases from J, the junction contained 7 bases not matched to a gene. The CDR3 extends over 17 amino acids. Here the CDR3 reads CASSLLLAGSSTDTQYF. The DNA of the CDR3 is TGTGCCAGCAGCCTCCTACTAGCGGGATCTAGCACAGATACGCAGTATTTT.

V and J are TRBV10-3 and TRBJ2-7; the D gene is possibly TRBD1 (5 bases). Germline lookup yields CDR1 ENHRY and CDR2 SYGVKD. V lost 3 bases and J 2 bases, leaving 11 bases between the germline ends. The CDR3 is 14 residues long. The CDR3 region has the DNA TGTGCCATCAGTGAATCAGGGCACCCCTACGAGCAGTACTTC. As protein: CAISESGHPYEQYF.

The chain combines TRBV24-1 with TRBJ2-7; 8 bases match TRBD2. The CDR3 totals 16 residues. V lost 4 bases to trimming and J lost 4 bases; unmatched junction nucleotides: 11. Germline V gives CDR1 KGHDR, CDR2 SFDVKD. The CDR3 DNA sequence: TGTGCCACCAGTGAAGGGAGCGGGAGCCGGGTATACGAGCAGTACTTC. Translated: CATSEGSGSRVYEQYF.

This chain's CDR3 is CASSLMMAGLYGYTF. The CDR3 DNA is TGTGCCAGCAGCTTAATGATGGCGGGCCTCTATGGCTACACCTTC. V usage is TRBV7-2 and J usage is TRBJ1-2; D gene unclear. Germline lookup yields CDR1 SGHTA and CDR2 FQGNSA. CDR3 length equals 15 residues. V lost 2 bases and J lost 4, with 14 bases in between.

This clone was seen just once. V usage is TRBV19 and J usage is TRBJ1-2; D might be TRBD1 (6 bases). V lost 4 bases to trimming and J lost 6 bases, with 18 bases between them. The CDR3 totals 15 residues. Germline CDR1 is LNHDA and CDR2 is SQIVND (reference sequence). The CDR3 nucleotides read TGTGCCAGTAGTAATTTACAGGGATTTATGGATGGCTACACCTTC. This gives the protein CASSNLQGFMDGYTF.

The chain employs TRBV5-6 and TRBJ2-1; possibly TRBD2 for D (5 bases). V lost 0 bases, J lost 0 bases, and 10 bases lay in between. CDR1 is SGHDT and CDR2 is YYEEEE in the germline V gene. The CDR3 extends over 16 amino acids. The CDR3 sequence: CASSLEGARSYNEQFF. DNA for the CDR3: TGTGCCAGCAGCTTGGAGGGAGCTCGCTCCTACAATGAGCAGTTCTTC.

The chain employs TRBV4-1 and TRBJ1-4, with TRBD1 identical over 9 bases. Germline trimming cut 0 bases from V and 7 bases from J; bases unmatched to any gene: 6. The CDR3 runs to 16 residues. Germline CDR1 and CDR2: MGHRA and YSYEKL. The CDR3 coding sequence is TGCGCCAGCAGCCAAGATGGACAGGGGCGGGGTGAAAAACTGTTTTTT. Translating gives CASSQDGQGRGEKLFF.

The chain couples TRBV7-9 to TRBJ2-7; 10 bases match TRBD2. The V gene end was trimmed by 1 base and the J gene end by 8 bases; junction bases not matched to a gene: 5. CDR1 SEHNR and CDR2 FQNEAQ come from the germline V gene (reference sequence). This CDR3 spans 14 amino acids. CDR3 amino acids: CASSLELAGIKQYF. The CDR3, as DNA: TGTGCCAGCAGCTTAGAACTAGCGGGAATCAAGCAGTACTTC.

This chain joins TRBV19 and TRBJ1-1; 7 bases map to TRBD1. CDR1 and CDR2 from the germline V gene are LNHDA and SQIVND (reference sequence). V lost 5 bases and J lost 4; bases outside the gene matches: 10. The CDR3 consists of 15 residues. The CDR3 nucleotides are TGTGCCAGTAGTTGGCAGGGGGGCGGTGGCACTGAAGCTTTCTTT. Amino acid sequence: CASSWQGGGGTEAFF.

The rearrangement joins TRBV29-1 to TRBJ1-1; no clear D. Looked up from germline, CDR1 is SQVTM and CDR2 is ANQGSEA. This CDR3 is built from 12 residues. V dropped 6 bases and J dropped 0 bases, with 8 bases sitting between them. The CDR3 bases are TGCAGCGTGGCTGAAATGAACACTGAAGCTTTCTTT. Its protein is CSVAEMNTEAFF.

The chain recombines TRBV14 with TRBJ1-2, with D uncertain. Germline V CDR1 and CDR2: SGHDN, FVKESK. The CDR3 covers 14 residues. V shed 0 bases and J shed 2 bases, with 7 bases lying between them. In nucleotides, the CDR3 is TGTGCCAGCAGCCAAGATCTCAGGAACTATGGCTACACCTTC. Translation: CASSQDLRNYGYTF.

The V and J genes are TRBV2 and TRBJ1-5; D unclear. Germline lookup yields CDR1 SNHLY and CDR2 FYNNEI. Deletions cut 1 base from V and 0 bases from J, with 7 bases between. The CDR3 runs 15 residues. In DNA form, the CDR3 reads TGTGCCAGCAGTGAAGTTCTAGCTAGCAATCAGCCCCAGCATTTT. Translated: CASSEVLASNQPQHF.

V gene TRBV11-3 combines with J gene TRBJ1-2; maybe TRBD1 (5 bases). Per the germline V gene, CDR1 is SGHNT and CDR2 is YENEEA. The CDR3 length is 14 residues. Trimming removed 5 bases at V and 4 bases at J, with 14 bases between. The CDR3 bases are TGTGCCAGCAGCCCAACCCCAGGGATCTATGGCTACACCTTC. Its protein product is CASSPTPGIYGYTF.

J is TRBJ1-2 and V is TRBV6-5; TRBD1 might be the D (5 bases). With 4 bases removed from V and 4 bases from J, the gap between germline ends came to 10 bases. This CDR3 is built from 13 residues. CDR1 MNHEY and CDR2 SVGAGI come from the germline V gene. CDR3 residues: CASSSQGFYGYTF. The CDR3 nucleotides read TGTGCCAGCAGTTCCCAGGGCTTCTATGGCTACACCTTC.

The chain is built from TRBV11-1 and TRBJ1-1, with unresolved D. Germline CDR1 is SGHAT and CDR2 is FQDESV (reference sequence). Trimming stripped 5 bases from V and 4 bases from J, with 14 bases between. CDR3 length equals 14 residues. CDR3 nucleotide sequence: TGTGCCAGCAGCCAGGCTCGTAGTTTCACTGAAGCTTTCTTT. It yields the protein CASSQARSFTEAFF.

The J gene is TRBJ2-1, the V gene TRBV6-4; 11 nucleotides match TRBD2. V trimming: 9 bases; J trimming: 9 bases; junction bases outside the gene matches: 7. This CDR3 is built from 13 residues. Looked up from germline, CDR1 is MRHNA and CDR2 is SNTAGT. The CDR3 protein is CASSGRDRAEQFF. Written as DNA, the CDR3 is TGTGCCAGTAGCGGGAGGGACAGGGCTGAGCAGTTCTTC.

The CDR3 here is CASSERLADNSPLHF. CDR3 DNA: TGCGCCAGCAGTGAAAGGTTGGCGGATAATTCACCCCTCCACTTT. The gene calls are TRBV10-2 and TRBJ1-6; D unresolved. This CDR3 is built from 15 residues. Per germline, CDR1 WSHSY and CDR2 SAAADI. The V end lost 3 bases, the J end lost 5 bases, and 11 bases lay between the germline ends.

The chain recombines TRBV24-1 with TRBJ2-5; 11 nucleotides match TRBD1. Germline V gene sequence: CDR1 KGHDR, CDR2 SFDVKD. The CDR3 covers 15 residues. Trimming took 5 bases from V and 5 from J; bases not matched to a gene: 6. CDR3 nucleotides: TGTGCCACCAGTGTAATGGACAGGGGGCGGGAGACCCAGTACTTC. Its protein is CATSVMDRGRETQYF.

This sequence joins TRBV9 and TRBJ2-1, with 9 nucleotides matching TRBD2. The CDR3 consists of 15 residues. CDR1 SGDLS and CDR2 YYNGEE come from the germline V gene. Trimming at V came to 2 bases and at J to 2 bases, leaving 2 bases not matched to a gene. The CDR3 region has the DNA TGTGCCAGCAGCGTCGCTAGCGGGGCCTACAATGAGCAGTTCTTC. The encoded protein is CASSVASGAYNEQFF.

The chain couples TRBV7-9 to TRBJ2-5; D is perhaps TRBD2 (6 bases). Per the germline V gene, CDR1 is SEHNR and CDR2 is FQNEAQ (reference sequence). V lost 5 bases to trimming and J lost 1 base, with 11 bases between them. The CDR3 is 14 amino acids. The CDR3 region is CASSRLGGQETQYF. In nucleotides, the CDR3 is TGTGCCAGCAGCCGATTGGGGGGCCAAGAGACCCAGTACTTC.

This chain uses TRBV5-1 with TRBJ2-7; 11 nucleotides line up with TRBD2. The germline CDR1 and CDR2 sequences are SGHRS and YFSETQ. This CDR3 region has 15 residues. V shed 4 bases, J shed 3 bases, and the junction held 6 bases outside the gene matches. The CDR3 bases are TGCGCCAGCAGCCAAACTAGCGGGAGTTACTACGAGCAGTACTTC. This codes for CASSQTSGSYYEQYF.

Comments on this clone: At the DNA level, this CDR3 is encoded by other sequences in the same sample as well. This rearrangement joins TRBV7-2 to TRBJ1-6; maybe TRBD1 (6 bases). Trimming left V 1 base short and J 10 bases short, with 11 bases between. CDR1 is SGHTA, CDR2 FQGNSA, per germline. This CDR3 is 14 amino acids long. CDR3 coding DNA: TGTGCCAGCAGCTTAGAGCAGGGGAACTCACCCCTCCACTTT. This codes for CASSLEQGNSPLHF.

The J gene is TRBJ1-4, the V gene TRBV5-6, with D uncertain. With 6 bases removed from V and 8 bases from J, the gap between germline ends came to 11 bases. This CDR3 region has 12 residues. Germline V lookup: CDR1 SGHDT, CDR2 YYEEEE. The CDR3 region is CASTREEEKLFF. The CDR3 region has the DNA TGTGCCAGCACCCGTGAGGAAGAAAAACTGTTTTTT.

The CDR3 DNA reads as TGTGCCAGCAGCAAAGTTTTGTCCGGGAGGGCTCTTTACGAGCAGTACTTC. Its translation is CASSKVLSGRALYEQYF. V and J are TRBV21-1 and TRBJ2-7; TRBD2 is the table's D call and was not checked against the DNA. TRBV21-1 is labeled a pseudogene. The CDR3 loop spans 17 amino acids.

This chain connects TRBV3-1 (or the pseudogene TRBV3-2) to TRBJ1-1, with D perhaps TRBD1 (5 bases). V was cut by 4 bases and J by 6 bases, with 18 bases left in between. CDR1 is LGHDT, CDR2 YNNKEL, per germline (reference sequence). The CDR3 has 15 residues. CDR3 sequence reads: CASSRLGQMTAEAFF. The CDR3 region has the DNA TGTGCCAGCAGCCGCCTGGGGCAGATGACGGCTGAAGCTTTCTTT.